Shown below are 3 T cell receptor beta chains from a single sample sequenced in a study of OX40 agonist ivuxolimab in advanced cancers. The repertoire was sequenced with immunoSEQ multiplex PCR; TCRdb's copy has only in-frame clones and lacks some. Of about 110,000 clones detected, 90% appear once; the ten largest clones hold approximately 0.5%. The source was CD4+ or CD8+ T cells sorted from blood, collected in a trial of the OX40 agonist ivuxolimab. The receptors come from an adult with an advanced solid tumor such as melanoma, head and neck, liver or kidney cancer.

The chain couples TRBV28 to TRBJ2-7; D gene unclear. The CDR3 consists of 12 residues. CDR1 is MDHEN and CDR2 is SYDVKM in the germline V gene. Between the trimmed V and J ends, which lost 10 bases and 0 bases, there was a span of 10 bases. The CDR3 DNA follows: TGTGCCACCCGGCCTTTCTCCTACGAGCAGTACTTC. This sequence encodes CATRPFSYEQYF.

The rearrangement joins TRBV5-1 to TRBJ1-1, with no clear D. The length of the CDR3 is 13 residues. Per the germline V gene, CDR1 is SGHRS and CDR2 is YFSETQ. V dropped 5 bases and J dropped 1 base, with 9 bases sitting between them. The CDR3 sequence: CASRLGKNTEAFF. The CDR3 bases are TGCGCCAGCAGATTAGGCAAGAACACTGAAGCTTTCTTT.

CDR3 region: CASRNQGAPLGEQYF. The DNA of the CDR3 is TGTGCCAGCAGAAATCAGGGGGCGCCGTTGGGGGAGCAGTACTTC. V is TRBV27 and J is TRBJ2-7, with 8 bases fitting TRBD1. The ends lost 6 bases at V and 7 bases at J; junction bases unmatched: 14. Germline CDR1 reads MNHEY; CDR2 reads SMNVEV (reference sequence). CDR3 length: 15 amino acids.